The clone carrying this T cell receptor beta chain was counted a few times. Its target is not known. Naive-designated CD8 cells lacked CD45RO, were positively enriched for CCR7, and omitted terminally differentiated effector memory CD45RA+ cells. Assay used: immunoSEQ multiplex PCR; TCRdb lists only in-frame clones, some missing. The sample consists of roughly 590,000 clones, about 95% of them appearing once. This specimen belongs to a study of shared clonotypes between healthy human individuals. Across the study: Three plates were used per donor for CD4 naive, three for CD4 memory, two for CD8 naive and one for CD8 memory.

Whole-study findings and limits: Sequencing depth was a factor that was expected to affect clonotype sharing among donors.

Sequenced input: naive CD8+ T cells sorted from blood. This TCR was sampled from a woman in her twenties or thirties in good health.

The CDR3 bases are TGTGCCAGCAGGACCTCCGGCGCGGGAGGATCAGAGCAGTACTTC. This codes for CASRTSGAGGSEQYF. The chain employs TRBV2 and TRBJ2-7; 8 nucleotides agree with TRBD2. This CDR3 contains 15 residues. V trimming: 6 bases; J trimming: 7 bases; junction bases outside the gene matches: 14. Per the germline V gene, CDR1 is SNHLY and CDR2 is FYNNEI.